A selection of T cell receptor beta chains follows, all from one sample in a study of cytomegalovirus exposure and HLA in healthy donors. Sequenced by immunoSEQ multiplex PCR; TCRdb stores in-frame clones only, minus some. The repertoire has 190,000 or so clones, roughly 84% of them found once; the top ten carry around an eighth. The sample comprised PBMCs. All receptors derive from a woman aged 25 to 39 in good health and CMV-seropositive. Each CDR3 is given with its conserved first and last residue. The D gene is left open where the match is weak. Only some rows state a clone size, as once, few, many or a class for expanded clones.

V: TRBV6-6; size: few; J: TRBJ1-2; D: -; CDR3: CASRGRYGYTF; DNA: TGTGCCAGCAGGGGGCGGTATGGCTACACCTTC
V: TRBV30; size: few; J: TRBJ2-7; D: -; CDR3: CAWSLKGGGPVPTTTQYF; DNA: TGTGCCTGGAGCCTAAAGGGGGGAGGGCCAGTCCCCACTACGACGCAGTACTTC
V: TRBV19; size: -; J: TRBJ1-1; D: TRBD1; CDR3: CASSSTGAGAEAFF; DNA: TGTGCCAGTAGTAGTACAGGGGCGGGCGCTGAAGCTTTCTTT
V: TRBV6-6; size: -; J: TRBJ2-7; D: TRBD1; CDR3: CASSYYPDRGNEQYF; DNA: TGTGCCAGCAGTTACTACCCGGACAGGGGGAACGAGCAGTACTTC
V: TRBV11-2; size: -; J: TRBJ2-7; D: -; CDR3: CASSSFVGRNYEQYF; DNA: TGTGCCAGCAGCTCCTTCGTGGGGCGCAACTACGAGCAGTACTTC
V: TRBV29-1; size: -; J: TRBJ2-4; D: -; CDR3: CSVVRYFTREKNIQYF; DNA: TGCAGCGTCGTAAGATACTTTACGCGGGAAAAAAACATTCAGTACTTC
V: TRBV6-1; size: -; J: TRBJ2-7; D: -; CDR3: CASSEGGSSYEQYF; DNA: TGTGCCAGCAGTGAAGGGGGCAGCTCCTACGAGCAGTACTTC
V: TRBV23-1; size: -; J: TRBJ2-7; D: -; CDR3: CASRIRDWEYYEQYF; DNA: TGCGCCAGCCGGATCCGGGACTGGGAGTACTACGAGCAGTACTTC
V: TRBV4-1; size: -; J: TRBJ1-2; D: -; CDR3: CASSQTRDMGPKGYTF; DNA: TGCGCCAGCAGCCAGACCCGGGACATGGGGCCTAAGGGCTACACCTTC
V: TRBV29-1; size: -; J: TRBJ2-1; D: TRBD2; CDR3: CSVGAGGNNEQFF; DNA: TGCAGCGTTGGGGCGGGAGGGAACAATGAGCAGTTCTTC
V: TRBV5-6; size: -; J: TRBJ1-2; D: -; CDR3: CASSLASSVSRVGGYTF; DNA: TGTGCCAGCAGCTTGGCCTCTTCCGTCTCCAGGGTGGGAGGCTACACCTTC
V: TRBV29-1; size: -; J: TRBJ1-2; D: -; CDR3: CSAEWTAPEYGYTF; DNA: TGCAGCGCTGAATGGACAGCACCTGAGTATGGCTACACCTTC
V: TRBV6-5; size: -; J: TRBJ1-4; D: -; CDR3: CASSWSGGNEKLFF; DNA: TGTGCCAGCAGTTGGTCCGGGGGGAATGAAAAACTGTTTTTT
V: TRBV5-6; size: -; J: TRBJ2-5; D: -; CDR3: CASRLGLQETQYF; DNA: TGTGCCAGCAGACTGGGGCTGCAAGAGACCCAGTACTTC
V: TRBV7-9; size: -; J: TRBJ1-4; D: -; CDR3: CASSLGGLYEKLFF; DNA: TGTGCCAGCAGCTTAGGAGGGTTGTATGAAAAACTGTTTTTT
V: TRBV28; size: -; J: TRBJ2-7; D: -; CDR3: CASRGDSHSGYEQYF; DNA: TGTGCCAGCAGGGGGGACTCTCATTCGGGCTACGAGCAGTACTTC